These T cell receptor beta chains were read from a single sample in a study of T-cell reconstitution after alpha-beta-depleted transplantation in children. TCRdb reprocessed the PCR reads via MiXCR and lists one record per CDR3 protein. The top ten clones hold 30% to 45% of a sample with a few hundred thousand distinct CDR3 sequences, 27% of them seen once. The specimen comprised PBMCs, sampled before TCRalphabeta/CD19-depleted stem cell transplant. All receptors derive from a boy younger than two with Wiskott-Aldrich syndrome, due to receive a stem cell transplant. The CDR3 runs from the conserved cysteine through the conserved F or W. Each record gives: V gene, J gene, CDR3 protein.

v_gene: TRBV20-1
j_gene: TRBJ2-5
CDR3aa: CSARKSETQYF

v_gene: TRBV10-2
j_gene: TRBJ2-1
CDR3aa: CASRRYTSGSPLNEQFF

v_gene: TRBV24-1
j_gene: TRBJ1-1
CDR3aa: CATSGSMNTEAFF

v_gene: TRBV12-3/TRBV12-4
j_gene: TRBJ2-2
CDR3aa: CASRPLGGRGGELFF

v_gene: TRBV20-1
j_gene: TRBJ1-2
CDR3aa: CSAQKTEDNYGYTF

v_gene: TRBV10-3
j_gene: TRBJ2-3
CDR3aa: CAISESSDGTSTDTQYF

v_gene: TRBV7-2
j_gene: TRBJ1-6
CDR3aa: CASSLKDSSYNSPLHF

v_gene: TRBV3-1
j_gene: TRBJ2-1
CDR3aa: CASSSLGGGKRYEQFF

v_gene: TRBV10-2
j_gene: TRBJ1-5
CDR3aa: CASSDPGRGQPQHF

v_gene: TRBV3-1
j_gene: TRBJ2-7
CDR3aa: CASSEKVGFPYEQYF

v_gene: TRBV10-3
j_gene: TRBJ2-3
CDR3aa: CASRLAWVTDTQYF

v_gene: TRBV30
j_gene: TRBJ2-7
CDR3aa: CAWSRKQIGEQYF

v_gene: TRBV5-6
j_gene: TRBJ1-5
CDR3aa: CASSSNRAPRGNQPQHF

v_gene: TRBV2
j_gene: TRBJ2-5
CDR3aa: CASSEGGGVETQYF

v_gene: TRBV7-8
j_gene: TRBJ2-2
CDR3aa: CASNVREGTGELFF

v_gene: TRBV12-3/TRBV12-4
j_gene: TRBJ1-1
CDR3aa: CASSFYFWGAKEAFF

v_gene: TRBV5-1
j_gene: TRBJ2-1
CDR3aa: CASSFLREALDYNEQFF

v_gene: TRBV20-1
j_gene: TRBJ1-2
CDR3aa: CSANSDYGYTF

v_gene: TRBV9
j_gene: TRBJ2-2
CDR3aa: CASSARGNTGELFF

v_gene: TRBV10-3
j_gene: TRBJ2-7
CDR3aa: CAIDSSGQGYEQYF

v_gene: TRBV20-1
j_gene: TRBJ2-2
CDR3aa: CSARGIRDHTGELFF

v_gene: TRBV12-3/TRBV12-4
j_gene: TRBJ2-5
CDR3aa: CASSSPGVETQYF

v_gene: TRBV29-1
j_gene: TRBJ2-7
CDR3aa: CSVHRGGNEQYF

v_gene: TRBV21-1
j_gene: TRBJ2-1
CDR3aa: CASSKVYPGLAGDELENEQFF

v_gene: TRBV5-6
j_gene: TRBJ2-2
CDR3aa: CASSLPVDGELFF

v_gene: TRBV28
j_gene: TRBJ2-3
CDR3aa: CASSLGGTRDTQYF

v_gene: TRBV3-1
j_gene: TRBJ2-5
CDR3aa: CASSQDVLAGGETQYF

v_gene: TRBV6-1
j_gene: TRBJ1-5
CDR3aa: CASNPLGHSNQPQHF

v_gene: TRBV4-1
j_gene: TRBJ2-7
CDR3aa: CASSQDKGRTVPYYEQYF

v_gene: TRBV28
j_gene: TRBJ1-5
CDR3aa: CASRSSFSIQPQHF

v_gene: TRBV7-9
j_gene: TRBJ2-1
CDR3aa: CASSLSQGPNEQFF

v_gene: TRBV12-3/TRBV12-4
j_gene: TRBJ2-2
CDR3aa: CASSLGSPGELFF

v_gene: TRBV27
j_gene: TRBJ2-7
CDR3aa: CASSLSAGLAGVVYF

v_gene: TRBV10-2
j_gene: TRBJ2-3
CDR3aa: CASSAGGSSTDTQYF

v_gene: TRBV7-2
j_gene: TRBJ2-1
CDR3aa: CASSQRTSGTIYNEQFF

v_gene: TRBV10-3
j_gene: TRBJ2-1
CDR3aa: CAIRSQGAWDEQFF

v_gene: TRBV24-1
j_gene: TRBJ2-1
CDR3aa: CATSDLGQGGNEQFF

v_gene: TRBV29-1
j_gene: TRBJ2-6
CDR3aa: CSVLVGANVLTF

v_gene: TRBV20-1
j_gene: TRBJ2-1
CDR3aa: CSLRRGHYNEQFF

v_gene: TRBV5-1
j_gene: TRBJ2-2
CDR3aa: CASSLWATRDTGELFF

v_gene: TRBV4-1
j_gene: TRBJ2-5
CDR3aa: CASSLLPPGTSETQYF

v_gene: TRBV30
j_gene: TRBJ1-4
CDR3aa: CAWEERRNEKLFF

v_gene: TRBV29-1
j_gene: TRBJ2-3
CDR3aa: CSVELGDTQYF

v_gene: TRBV11-2
j_gene: TRBJ2-1
CDR3aa: CASSFRGEGLRNEQFF

v_gene: TRBV20-1
j_gene: TRBJ2-5
CDR3aa: CSANSGSVETQYF

v_gene: TRBV5-1
j_gene: TRBJ1-1
CDR3aa: CASWKDLEAFF

v_gene: TRBV19
j_gene: TRBJ2-2
CDR3aa: CASSRGQGLTGELFF

v_gene: TRBV5-1
j_gene: TRBJ2-2
CDR3aa: CASSWTTQNGELFF